This T cell receptor beta chain is from a study of PD-L1 blockade in urothelial cancer. Study information: Typically, measured as a median, blood samples had approximately 130,000 T cells.

Each patient supplied 1 to 8 pretreatment and on-treatment samples. This clone was detected only a few times. Assay: immunoSEQ multiplex PCR; the TCRdb copy retains only in-frame clones and omits some. The table includes 50,000 to 55,000 clones, roughly 80% detected once. Germline CDR1 is LNHDA and CDR2 is SQIVND (reference sequence). There are 14 residues in the CDR3. Trimming took 4 bases from V and 1 from J, leaving 8 bases between them. The sequence was collected from a man between 65 and 80 years old with urothelial cancer. The sequencing used PBMCs, collected around atezolizumab (anti-PD-L1) treatment. The chain combines TRBV19 with TRBJ1-5, with a tentative D call TRBD1 (6 bases). This CDR3 is CASSRGRSNQPQHF. The DNA of the CDR3 is TGTGCCAGTAGTAGGGGGCGAAGCAATCAGCCCCAGCATTTT.